One and the same sample provided the 24 T cell receptor beta chains below, sequenced in a study of lymphopenia after photon versus proton radiotherapy. Using immunoSEQ multiplex PCR, the repertoire was profiled, and TCRdb retains in-frame clones only, with some absent. The sample comprises 65,000 to 70,000 clones, roughly 88% of which are singletons, and roughly 3% rests with the top ten. This sample comprised peripheral blood, obtained from a patient treated with photon-based radiotherapy. Receptors were obtained from a woman aged 65 to 85 with pancreatic cancer.

This chain uses TRBV19 with TRBJ2-2; 11 nucleotides agree with TRBD2. Trimming at V came to 4 bases and at J to 7 bases, leaving 11 bases not matched to a gene. From germline, CDR1 is LNHDA and CDR2 SQIVND (reference sequence). CDR3 length equals 17 residues. The CDR3 nucleotides are TGTGCCAGTAGTACTAGTAGCGGGAGGGCCTCTAACGGGGAGCTGTTTTTT. This translates into CASSTSSGRASNGELFF.

The rearrangement uses TRBV29-1 and TRBJ2-5; D gene ambiguous. The CDR3 runs 14 residues. V shed 6 bases and J shed 4 bases, with 18 bases lying between them. Germline CDR1 SQVTM, CDR2 ANQGSEA. CDR3 nucleotides: TGCAGCGTGCGATTAGAAGGCCTACGAGAGACCCAGTACTTC. Translation: CSVRLEGLRETQYF.

This clone was counted between two and nine times. The chain is built from TRBV10-1 and TRBJ2-7; the D gene is possibly TRBD1 (6 bases). The V and J ends lost 7 bases and 12 bases respectively, with 16 bases between them. The CDR3 loop spans 11 amino acids. Germline loops: CDR1 WNHNN, CDR2 SYGVQD (reference sequence). The DNA for the CDR3 is TGCGCCAGCACCGGAAAACAGGGCGTGTACTTC. It specifies CASTGKQGVYF.

The table lists this clone with a count of one. V usage is TRBV11-2 and J usage is TRBJ2-6; D is undetermined. Germline loops: CDR1 SGHAT, CDR2 FQNNGV. V lost 5 bases and J 4 bases, leaving 6 bases between the germline ends. The CDR3 has 13 residues. The CDR3 DNA reads TGTGCCAGCAGCGCTGGCGGGGCCAACGTCCTGACTTTC. Protein: CASSAGGANVLTF.

This clone occurred once. The chain joins TRBV30 to TRBJ1-1, with 8 bases matching TRBD1. V gave up 2 bases and J gave up 4 bases; unmatched junction bases: 3. Germline V gene sequence: CDR1 GTSNPN, CDR2 SVGIG (reference sequence). This CDR3 comprises 13 residues. CDR3 coding DNA: TGTGCCTGGAGTCGGACAGGGCTCACTGAAGCTTTCTTT. Translated: CAWSRTGLTEAFF.

The rearrangement links TRBV30 to TRBJ1-3, with TRBD1 matching 7 bases. This CDR3 is 15 amino acids long. Germline V lookup: CDR1 GTSNPN, CDR2 SVGIG (reference sequence). V lost 5 bases to trimming and J lost 0 bases; unmatched junction nucleotides: 7. The CDR3 DNA is TGTGCCTGGTCCACCGGGACAGTCTCTGGAAACACCATATATTTT. Translated: CAWSTGTVSGNTIYF.

This sequence joins TRBV2 and TRBJ2-7, with unresolved D. The CDR3 consists of 12 residues. V lost 4 bases and J lost 6, with 10 bases in between. The germline V gene encodes CDR1 SNHLY and CDR2 FYNNEI. Here the CDR3 DNA reads TGTGCCAGCAGTGCCCTGGGCCCCGAGCAGTACTTC. Protein: CASSALGPEQYF.

This rearrangement joins TRBV29-1 to TRBJ2-7, with 10 bases aligning to TRBD2. CDR1 is SQVTM, CDR2 ANQGSEA, per germline. The J segment lost 5 bases and the V segment lost 6 bases, leaving 7 bases of the junction unmatched. This CDR3 contains 13 residues. The CDR3 loop reads CSVAGGPRNEQYF. The CDR3 DNA sequence: TGCAGCGTAGCGGGAGGGCCCAGAAACGAGCAGTACTTC.

This clone was counted a few times. V is TRBV28 and J is TRBJ2-7; 7 bases fit TRBD2. The CDR3 is made up of 14 amino acids. Trimming took 4 bases from V and 0 from J; bases not matched to a gene: 3. Germline CDR1 and CDR2: MDHEN and SYDVKM. CDR3 DNA: TGTGCCAGCAGTTCCCAGCGGGACTCCTACGAGCAGTACTTC. Residues: CASSSQRDSYEQYF.

The chain has TRBV19 and TRBJ1-2; 8 nucleotides agree with TRBD1. Germline V gives CDR1 LNHDA, CDR2 SQIVND (reference sequence). The CDR3 is made up of 13 amino acids. V was pared by 4 bases and J by 8 bases, with 6 bases of the junction left unmatched. As DNA, the CDR3 is TGTGCCAGTAGTAGGGACAGGTCCGGCGGCTACACCTTC. Translated, it gives CASSRDRSGGYTF.

The J gene is TRBJ2-5, the V gene TRBV28, with 7 bases fitting TRBD1. The CDR3 is 16 residues long. The V segment lost 4 bases and the J segment 2 bases; nucleotides outside the gene matches: 10. Germline assignment: CDR1 MDHEN and CDR2 SYDVKM. The CDR3 nucleotides are TGTGCCAGCAGTTCTTCCTGGGACAGCTCACAAGAGACCCAGTACTTC. Amino acid sequence: CASSSSWDSSQETQYF.

This chain joins TRBV4-3 and TRBJ2-1; D call uncertain. The CDR3 has 15 residues. The germline V and J ends were trimmed by 1 base and 4 bases, with 11 bases remaining between them. The germline V gene encodes CDR1 LGHNA and CDR2 YSLEER. CDR3 loop: CASSQGAQLYNEQFF. The DNA for the CDR3 is TGCGCCAGCAGCCAAGGGGCCCAACTATACAATGAGCAGTTCTTC.

This clone was counted once. The chain employs TRBV27 and TRBJ2-3, with 9 bases aligning to TRBD2. Germline trimming cut 3 bases from V and 3 bases from J; bases unmatched to any gene: 7. CDR3 length equals 16 residues. The V gene's germline CDR1 is MNHEY and CDR2 SMNVEV (reference sequence). The CDR3 DNA sequence: TGTGCCAGCAGTTTTCGTCTAGCGGGGCTGACAGATACGCAGTATTTT. Its translation is CASSFRLAGLTDTQYF.

The rearrangement joins TRBV6-4 to TRBJ1-6, with 10 bases matching TRBD1. Germline V CDR1 and CDR2: MRHNA, SNTAGT. CDR3 length: 15 residues. V shed 3 bases and J 7 bases; nucleotides not matched to a gene: 3. This chain's CDR3 is CASSEGTGENSPLHF. In DNA, the CDR3 is TGTGCCAGCAGTGAGGGGACAGGGGAAAATTCACCCCTCCACTTT.

The rearrangement joins TRBV5-4 to TRBJ2-3; TRBD2 matches 8 bases. Germline-derived CDR1 and CDR2 are SGHNT and YYREEE (reference sequence). The CDR3 consists of 15 residues. V was clipped by 4 bases and J by 1 base; unmatched bases: 5. The DNA of the CDR3 is TGTGCCAGCAGCATCAAGCGGGAGCGCACAGATACGCAGTATTTT. Protein: CASSIKRERTDTQYF.

This sequence joins TRBV7-2 and TRBJ1-2, with D unresolved. Germline values: CDR1 SGHTA, CDR2 FQGNSA. With 1 base removed from V and 4 bases from J, the gap between germline ends came to 13 bases. The CDR3 spans 15 residues. The CDR3 sequence: CASSLGSGFSYGYTF. In DNA form, the CDR3 reads TGTGCCAGCAGCTTAGGTTCTGGGTTTTCCTATGGCTACACCTTC.

The genes are TRBV18 and TRBJ2-1; either TRBD1 or TRBD2 may supply D (6 bases each). The V gene's germline CDR1 is KGHSH and CDR2 LQKENI. V was clipped by 8 bases and J by 0 bases, with 17 bases between them. There are 16 residues in the CDR3. CDR3 region: CASRPRGASSYNEQFF. DNA of the CDR3: TGTGCCAGCCGACCGAGGGGGGCGAGCTCCTACAATGAGCAGTTCTTC.

In its sample, this clone was seen once. The genes are TRBV4-2 and TRBJ1-3, with D unclear. Germline V gene lookup returns CDR1 LGHNA and CDR2 YNFKEQ. CDR3 length equals 14 residues. V shed 5 bases and J shed 1 base, with 9 bases lying between them. The DNA for the CDR3 is TGTGCCAGCAGCGCCGCCTTTTCTGGAAACACCATATATTTT. Translation: CASSAAFSGNTIYF.

This chain links TRBV19 with TRBJ2-7; weak D call: TRBD1 (5 bases). Trimming left V 2 bases short and J 1 base short, with 9 bases between. Germline assignment: CDR1 LNHDA and CDR2 SQIVND (reference sequence). The CDR3 runs to 14 residues. CDR3 nucleotide sequence: TGTGCCAGTAGTATAAACAGGTTATCCTACGAGCAGTACTTC. Protein product: CASSINRLSYEQYF.

This clone was observed once. The J gene is TRBJ2-5, the V gene TRBV25-1, with D possibly being TRBD1 (7 bases). V lost 8 bases and J lost 5, with 18 bases in between. This CDR3 comprises 14 residues. Looked up from germline, CDR1 is MGHDK and CDR2 is SYGVNS. CDR3 DNA: TGTGCCAGCCGGGGGCAGGGGGGACGGGAGACCCAGTACTTC. This codes for CASRGQGGRETQYF.

The genes are TRBV27 and TRBJ2-3, with 8 bases aligning to TRBD2. The V segment lost 2 bases and the J segment 0 bases; nucleotides outside the gene matches: 1. The CDR3 is made up of 15 amino acids. Germline V gives CDR1 MNHEY, CDR2 SMNVEV (reference sequence). The CDR3 spells CASSLTSGSTDTQYF. The CDR3 DNA follows: TGTGCCAGCAGTTTAACTAGCGGAAGCACAGATACGCAGTATTTT.

This chain links TRBV5-4 with TRBJ2-7; tentative D call: TRBD2 (5 bases). Germline values: CDR1 SGHNT, CDR2 YYREEE (reference sequence). V dropped 0 bases and J dropped 7 bases, with 14 bases sitting between them. This CDR3 comprises 14 residues. DNA of the CDR3: TGTGCCAGCAGCTTGGCCGGACCCACGGGGGAGCAGTACTTC. It translates to CASSLAGPTGEQYF.

V and J are TRBV21-1 and TRBJ2-7; the listed D gene, TRBD2, was not tested against the DNA. TRBV21-1 is listed as a pseudogene. The CDR3 has 15 residues. The DNA of the CDR3 is TGTGCCAGCAGCAAAGGGGCCGGGAGGGACAACGAGCAGTACTTC. Amino acid sequence: CASSKGAGRDNEQYF.

The chain combines TRBV2 with TRBJ1-2; no firm D call. Germline V lookup: CDR1 SNHLY, CDR2 FYNNEI. CDR3 length equals 14 residues. The ends were cut back, 6 bases at V and 8 bases at J, with 19 bases in the middle. The CDR3 bases are TGTGCCAGCAGCCCGGCTAAGACTGTTTTCGGCTACACCTTC. Translation gives CASSPAKTVFGYTF.